This entry describes one T cell receptor (beta chain). The antigen is not known. Germline V CDR1 and CDR2: LGHDT, YNNKEL (reference sequence). V dropped 4 bases and J dropped 4; count of bases not matched to a gene: 4. This CDR3 region has 15 residues. These data belong to a study of T cell responses to AZD1222 COVID-19 vaccine. Assay used: immunoSEQ multiplex PCR; TCRdb lists only in-frame clones, some missing. The table includes over 120,000 clones, about 86% detected once. Findings and caveats of the study: Clonal diversity may have been underestimated in mostly white British donors.

Source: peripheral blood, taken 28 days after the second AZD1222 dose. The chain uses TRBV3-1 (or the pseudogene TRBV3-2) and TRBJ2-1; 10 positions match TRBD1. The receptor's source is an adult who received the AZD1222 COVID-19 vaccine. CDR3 in DNA: TGTGCCAGCAGCCTCGGGACAGGGGCTTACAATGAGCAGTTCTTC. Protein product: CASSLGTGAYNEQFF.